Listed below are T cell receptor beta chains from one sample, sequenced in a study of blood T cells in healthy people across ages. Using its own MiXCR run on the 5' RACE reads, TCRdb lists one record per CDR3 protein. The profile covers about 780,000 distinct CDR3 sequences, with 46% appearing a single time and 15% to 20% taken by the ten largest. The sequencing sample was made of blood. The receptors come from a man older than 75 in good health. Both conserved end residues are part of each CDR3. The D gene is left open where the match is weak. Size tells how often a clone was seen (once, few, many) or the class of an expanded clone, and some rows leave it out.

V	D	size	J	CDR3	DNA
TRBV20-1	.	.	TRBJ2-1	CSARIWGRRSYNEQFF	TGCAGTGCTAGGATATGGGGTCGCCGGTCCTACAATGAGCAGTTCTTC
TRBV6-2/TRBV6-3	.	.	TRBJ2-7	CASTESGPTYEQYF	TGTGCCAGCACCGAGAGTGGCCCGACCTACGAGCAGTACTTC
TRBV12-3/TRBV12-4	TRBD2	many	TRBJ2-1	CASRPGTSYYNEQFF	TGTGCCAGCAGACCCGGGACTAGCTATTACAATGAGCAGTTCTTC
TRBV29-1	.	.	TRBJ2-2	CSVGALGEELFF	TGCAGCGTTGGGGCCTTAGGCGAGGAGCTGTTTTTT
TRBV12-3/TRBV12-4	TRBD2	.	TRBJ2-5	CASSLLAGATATQYF	TGTGCCAGCAGTTTACTAGCGGGGGCTACGGCGACCCAGTACTTC
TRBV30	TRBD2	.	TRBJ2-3	CAWTSGAGDTQYF	TGTGCCTGGACTAGCGGGGCGGGAGATACGCAGTATTTT
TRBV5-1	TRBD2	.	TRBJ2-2	CASSLEGTNIGELFF	TGCGCCAGCAGCTTGGAGGGGACTAATATCGGGGAGCTGTTTTTT
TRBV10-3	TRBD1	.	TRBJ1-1	CAISEPGTGDGSRAFF	TGTGCCATCAGTGAGCCGGGGACAGGGGACGGTTCCAGGGCTTTCTTT
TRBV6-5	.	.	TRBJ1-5	CASSPSTGGVYQPQHF	TGTGCCAGCAGTCCTTCTACAGGTGGGGTCTATCAGCCCCAGCATTTT
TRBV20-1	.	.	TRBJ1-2	CSAIRDWYGYTF	TGCAGTGCTATCCGGGACTGGTATGGCTACACCTTC
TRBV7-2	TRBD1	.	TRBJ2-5	CASSLEGTGRGEQYF	TGTGCCAGCAGCTTAGAGGGGACAGGGAGGGGGGAGCAGTACTTC
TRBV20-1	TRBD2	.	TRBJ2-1	CSAREFVSGNYNEQFF	TGCAGTGCTAGAGAGTTTGTTAGCGGGAACTACAATGAGCAGTTCTTC
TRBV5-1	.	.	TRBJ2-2	CASSLRNPGPRGTGELFF	TGCGCCAGCAGCTTACGGAATCCGGGACCCCGGGGCACCGGGGAGCTGTTTTTT
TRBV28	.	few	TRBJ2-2	CASSLYGELFF	TGTGCCAGCAGTTTATACGGGGAGCTGTTTTTT
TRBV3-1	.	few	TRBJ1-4	CASSLVNEKLFF	TGTGCCAGCAGCCTCGTTAATGAAAAACTGTTTTTT
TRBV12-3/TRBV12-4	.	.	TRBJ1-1	CASSPGRGAFF	TGTGCCAGCAGTCCGGGGCGCGGGGCTTTCTTT
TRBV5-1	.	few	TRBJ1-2	CASSLGQDKDYGYTF	TGCGCCAGCAGCTTGGGGCAGGATAAAGACTATGGCTACACCTTC
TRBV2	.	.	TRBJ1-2	CASSENRRVPGYTF	TGTGCCAGCAGTGAAAATCGGAGGGTTCCTGGCTACACCTTC
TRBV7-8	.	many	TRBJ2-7	CASSLDDFYEQYF	TGTGCCAGCAGCTTAGACGATTTCTACGAGCAGTACTTC
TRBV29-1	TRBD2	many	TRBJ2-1	CSVGGVAGNEQFF	TGCAGCGTTGGCGGAGTAGCGGGCAATGAGCAGTTCTTC
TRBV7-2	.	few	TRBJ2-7	CASSFDRGIYEQYF	TGTGCCAGCAGCTTTGATCGGGGGATTTACGAGCAGTACTTC
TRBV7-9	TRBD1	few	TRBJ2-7	CASSTGGDEQYF	TGTGCCAGCAGCACAGGGGGAGACGAGCAGTACTTC
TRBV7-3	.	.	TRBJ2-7	CASSLMVGRYEQYF	TGTGCCAGCAGCTTAATGGTGGGAAGATACGAGCAGTACTTC
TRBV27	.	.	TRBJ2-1	CASNKGRSSYNEQFF	TGTGCCAGCAATAAGGGTCGGAGCTCCTACAATGAGCAGTTCTTC
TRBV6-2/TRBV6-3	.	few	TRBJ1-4	CASSYVKGATNEKLFF	TGTGCCAGCAGTTACGTGAAGGGGGCAACTAATGAAAAACTGTTTTTT
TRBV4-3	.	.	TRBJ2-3	CASSQDWGVTTDTQYF	TGCGCCAGCAGCCAAGATTGGGGGGTAACCACAGATACGCAGTATTTT
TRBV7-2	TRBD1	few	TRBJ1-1	CASRPTGVFAAFF	TGTGCCAGCAGGCCGACAGGGGTTTTTGCGGCTTTCTTT
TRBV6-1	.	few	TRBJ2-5	CASRVDNAQETQYF	TGTGCCAGCAGAGTGGACAACGCCCAAGAGACCCAGTACTTC
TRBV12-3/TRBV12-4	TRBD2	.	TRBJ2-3	CASSLVLAGVGPDTQYF	TGTGCCAGCAGTTTGGTTCTAGCGGGAGTAGGGCCAGATACGCAGTATTTT
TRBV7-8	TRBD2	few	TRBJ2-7	CASSFGSGRSFYEQYF	TGTGCCAGCAGCTTTGGTAGCGGGAGATCCTTCTACGAGCAGTACTTC
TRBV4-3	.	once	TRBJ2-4	CASSQEPPSVAKNIQYF	TGCGCCAGCAGCCAAGAGCCCCCGAGTGTCGCCAAAAACATTCAGTACTTC
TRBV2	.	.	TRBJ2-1	CASRDLTRNEQFF	TGTGCCAGCAGAGACCTGACTAGAAATGAGCAGTTCTTC
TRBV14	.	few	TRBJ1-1	CASSPTGEQGSKNTEAFF	TGTGCCAGCAGCCCCACCGGGGAGCAGGGCAGTAAGAACACTGAAGCTTTCTTT
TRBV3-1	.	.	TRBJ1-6	CASSQDWVLGTPLHF	TGTGCCAGCAGCCAAGATTGGGTTCTCGGCACACCCCTCCACTTT
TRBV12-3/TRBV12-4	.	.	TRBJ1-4	CASSLGTEGGSEKLFF	TGTGCCAGCAGTTTAGGGACAGAAGGGGGTTCAGAAAAACTGTTTTTT
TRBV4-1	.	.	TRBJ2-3	CASSLTSSGGFTDTQYF	TGCGCCAGCAGCCTGACATCGTCTGGGGGTTTCACAGATACGCAGTATTTT
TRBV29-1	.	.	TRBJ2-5	CSVGGGGETQYF	TGCAGCGTTGGTGGAGGTGGAGAGACCCAGTACTTC
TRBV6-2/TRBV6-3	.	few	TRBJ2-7	CASSSDYTYEQYF	TGTGCCAGCAGTTCAGACTACACCTACGAGCAGTACTTC
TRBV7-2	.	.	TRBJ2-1	CASSLAVGRTRVPEQFF	TGTGCCAGCAGCTTAGCAGTTGGCAGGACCCGGGTACCGGAGCAGTTCTTC
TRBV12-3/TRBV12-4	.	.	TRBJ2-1	CASSSPPGRSEQFF	TGTGCCAGCAGCAGTCCCCCCGGGCGGAGTGAGCAGTTCTTC
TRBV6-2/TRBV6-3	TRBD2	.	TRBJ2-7	CASSFMTSGNLPVYEQYF	TGTGCCAGCAGTTTTATGACTAGCGGAAACCTCCCCGTATACGAGCAGTACTTC
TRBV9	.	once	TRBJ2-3	CVSSVVMGPPTDTQYF	TGTGTCAGCAGCGTAGTCATGGGGCCGCCCACAGATACGCAGTATTTT
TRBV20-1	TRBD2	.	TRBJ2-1	CSALRTSGRYEQFF	TGCAGTGCTCTCCGGACTAGCGGTCGGTATGAGCAGTTCTTC
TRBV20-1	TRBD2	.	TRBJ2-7	CSARAMRGLAGDREQYF	TGCAGTGCTAGAGCGATGAGGGGACTAGCGGGAGACCGAGAGCAGTACTTC
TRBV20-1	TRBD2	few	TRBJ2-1	CSARGLAGFNNEQFF	TGCAGTGCTAGGGGACTAGCGGGATTTAACAATGAGCAGTTCTTC
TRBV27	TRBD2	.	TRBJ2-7	CASSVGGDEQYF	TGTGCCAGCAGTGTGGGGGGGGACGAGCAGTACTTC
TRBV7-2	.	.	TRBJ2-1	CASTTYLCGGVFF	TGTGCCAGCACCACCTACCTCTGCGGAGGGGTGTTCTTC
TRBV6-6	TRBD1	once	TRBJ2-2	CASSSTRTGGTGELFF	TGTGCCAGCAGTTCCACACGGACAGGGGGAACCGGGGAGCTGTTTTTT
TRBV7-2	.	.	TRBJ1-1	CASSYDRGEEAFF	TGTGCCAGCAGCTACGACAGAGGAGAGGAAGCTTTCTTT
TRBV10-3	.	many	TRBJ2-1	CAISESEGSYNEQFF	TGTGCCATCAGTGAGTCGGAGGGATCCTACAATGAGCAGTTCTTC
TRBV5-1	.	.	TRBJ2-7	CASSQEPGRDEQYF	TGCGCCAGCAGCCAGGAACCCGGTCGAGACGAGCAGTACTTC
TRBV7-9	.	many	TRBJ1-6	CASSSGEGGSPLHF	TGTGCCAGCAGCTCCGGTGAGGGAGGCTCACCCCTCCACTTT
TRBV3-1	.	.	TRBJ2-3	CASSQGGPTDTQYF	TGTGCCAGCAGCCAAGGCGGGCCTACAGATACGCAGTATTTT